The rows below give T cell receptor beta chains drawn from one sample of a study of T cell repertoires in cytomegalovirus infection. TCRdb fed the reads into MiXCR, producing one record per CDR3 protein. This table holds around 360,000 distinct CDR3 sequences, about 34% found once. Antigen specificity for these receptors is unknown. The sequencing here drew on cultured PBMCs, taken from culture after CMV antigen stimulation. The source of these receptors is a human donor in good health (CMV status not recorded). Some clones in this sample may be carry-over from other donors' samples. Each CDR3 is given with its conserved first and last residue. A D gene is named only where the DNA matches it firmly. For some rows the clone size is stated as once, few or many, or as a class when expanded; others skip it.

D gene: TRBD2; J gene: TRBJ2-7; V gene: TRBV12-3/TRBV12-4; CDR3 length: 15; clone size: NA; CDR3 DNA: TGTGCCAGCAGTTTACGGGCTAGCGGGAGTGGCGAGCAGTACTTC; CDR3 protein: CASSLRASGSGEQYF
D gene: TRBD2; J gene: TRBJ2-1; V gene: TRBV11-2; CDR3 length: 13; clone size: NA; CDR3 DNA: TGTGCCAGCAGCTTCGGGGCGGGAGGGCCGGAGTTCTTC; CDR3 protein: CASSFGAGGPEFF
D gene: NA; J gene: TRBJ1-4; V gene: TRBV7-2; CDR3 length: 14; clone size: many; CDR3 DNA: TGTGCCAGCAGCTCAGGGGAGGCTAATGAAAAACTGTTTTTT; CDR3 protein: CASSSGEANEKLFF
D gene: NA; J gene: TRBJ1-1; V gene: TRBV6-2/TRBV6-3; CDR3 length: 13; clone size: NA; CDR3 DNA: TGTGCCAGCAGTTACTCTCAGGGGACTGAAGCTTTCTTT; CDR3 protein: CASSYSQGTEAFF
D gene: TRBD1; J gene: TRBJ1-1; V gene: TRBV6-1; CDR3 length: 14; clone size: few; CDR3 DNA: TGTGCCAGCAGTAACAGGGGACAGGCCACTGAAGCTTTCTTT; CDR3 protein: CASSNRGQATEAFF
D gene: TRBD2; J gene: TRBJ2-5; V gene: TRBV29-1; CDR3 length: 13; clone size: NA; CDR3 DNA: TGCAGCGTTCTTACTAGCGGGGGGGAGACCCAGTACTTC; CDR3 protein: CSVLTSGGETQYF
D gene: NA; J gene: TRBJ2-3; V gene: TRBV28; CDR3 length: 15; clone size: few; CDR3 DNA: TGTGCCAGCAGTTGGGGCGGAACTAGCACAGATACGCAGTATTTT; CDR3 protein: CASSWGGTSTDTQYF
D gene: TRBD2; J gene: TRBJ2-7; V gene: TRBV19; CDR3 length: 16; clone size: once; CDR3 DNA: TGTGCCAGTAGTATGGTAGCGGGCTTGGGGTACAATGAGCAGTACTTC; CDR3 protein: CASSMVAGLGYNEQYF
D gene: NA; J gene: TRBJ1-1; V gene: TRBV12-3/TRBV12-4; CDR3 length: 12; clone size: few; CDR3 DNA: TGTGCCAGCAGTTTCTTAAGCAGGGGAGCTTTCTTT; CDR3 protein: CASSFLSRGAFF
D gene: NA; J gene: TRBJ1-3; V gene: TRBV7-2; CDR3 length: 15; clone size: few; CDR3 DNA: TGTGCCAGCCGTCAAGGACGGACCTCTGGAAACACCATATATTTT; CDR3 protein: CASRQGRTSGNTIYF
D gene: TRBD1; J gene: TRBJ1-5; V gene: TRBV6-1; CDR3 length: 15; clone size: many; CDR3 DNA: TGTGCCAGCAGTAGGGACAGGGGAACTAGTCAGCCCCAGCATTTT; CDR3 protein: CASSRDRGTSQPQHF
D gene: TRBD1; J gene: TRBJ1-2; V gene: TRBV29-1; CDR3 length: 15; clone size: NA; CDR3 DNA: TGCAGCGTTGGGAAGGCAGGGGGCAATAACTATGGCTACACCTTC; CDR3 protein: CSVGKAGGNNYGYTF